A selection of T cell receptor beta chains follows, all from one sample in a study of blood T cell repertoires in COVID-19. Libraries were prepared by immunoSEQ multiplex PCR; TCRdb keeps only in-frame clonotypes and omits some of them. The sample yields about 260,000 clones, more than 90% seen once. Source material: peripheral blood. These receptors all come from a person aged 18-30 years with COVID-19, enrolled during active disease. CDR3s include the opening cysteine and the closing phenylalanine or tryptophan. Fields, in order: clone size, D gene, J gene, V gene, CDR3 DNA, CDR3 protein. D genes are given only for firm matches. Not all rows give a size; the values are once, few, many and, for expanded clones, a class.

. . TRBJ2-2 TRBV7-3 TGTGCCAGCAGCTTATCTAGTGCCGGGGAGCTGTTTTTT CASSLSSAGELFF
. . TRBJ1-4 TRBV10-3 TGTGCCATCAGTGAAAGCTATGCAAATGAAAAACTGTTTTTT CAISESYANEKLFF
. . TRBJ2-7 TRBV11-2 TGTGCCAGCAGACCACTCACAGGGAAATCGGCCGAGCAGTACTTC CASRPLTGKSAEQYF
. TRBD1 TRBJ2-3 TRBV24-1 TGTGCCACCAGTGGGGCCGGGACAGGGGGCACAGATACGCAGTATTTT CATSGAGTGGTDTQYF
. . TRBJ2-7 TRBV6-5 TGTGCCAGCAGTTACTCTGCGACTAGTGCCTACGAGCAGTACTTC CASSYSATSAYEQYF
. . TRBJ2-5 TRBV20-1 TGCAGTGCTAGAGATCGGGAGACCCAGTACTTC CSARDRETQYF
. TRBD1 TRBJ1-5 TRBV28 TGTGCCAGCCAATGGACAGGCCCCAATCAGCCCCAGCATTTT CASQWTGPNQPQHF
. TRBD1 TRBJ2-7 TRBV11-1 TGTGCCAGCAGCTTCGGGACAGGGGTCGAGCAGTACTTC CASSFGTGVEQYF
. TRBD2 TRBJ2-1 TRBV3-1/TRBV3-2 TGTGCCAGCAGCCCCATGGCGGGAGGGTACAATGAGCAGTTCTTC CASSPMAGGYNEQFF
. TRBD1 TRBJ2-7 TRBV7-9 TGTGCCAGCAGAAGAGACAGGGGGCTTTTAAACTTC CASRRDRGLLNF
. . TRBJ1-5 TRBV28 TGTGCCAGCAGTTCCGGGGGGGAGGGCAATCAGCCCCAGCATTTT CASSSGGEGNQPQHF
. TRBD1 TRBJ2-3 TRBV29-1 TGCAGCGCCGCAGGACAGGGTTTGAGCTGGACAGATACGCAGTATTTT CSAAGQGLSWTDTQYF
. . TRBJ2-5 TRBV30 TGTGCCTGGGGAAGGGACAATAGGGAGACCCAGTACTTC CAWGRDNRETQYF
. . TRBJ2-7 TRBV3-1/TRBV3-2 TGTGCCAGCATCCCGAGGGCTAACCGCTACGAGCAGTACTTC CASIPRANRYEQYF
. . TRBJ2-7 TRBV7-2 TGTGCCAGCAGCTCCTCCAGGGGACCCTACGAGCAGTACTTC CASSSSRGPYEQYF
. TRBD1 TRBJ2-7 TRBV4-3 TGCGCCAGCAGCCAAGCCGACAGGGTTTCCGGGGATAGGGGCGAGCAGTACTTC CASSQADRVSGDRGEQYF
few TRBD2 TRBJ2-7 TRBV7-9 TGTGCCAGCAGCTTAGGGTGGACTAGTCCGGACGAGCAGTACTTC CASSLGWTSPDEQYF
. . TRBJ2-7 TRBV6-5 TGTGCCAGCAGTTTAGGGGCGGGGGAGCAGTACTTC CASSLGAGEQYF
. TRBD1 TRBJ1-1 TRBV29-1 TGCAGCGTTGGGGACAGGGGGCTGGCTGAAGCTTTCTTT CSVGDRGLAEAFF
few TRBD1 TRBJ1-4 TRBV7-6 TGTGCCAGCAGCTTAGGGTTGGACAGGGTTCAAAAACTGTTTTTT CASSLGLDRVQKLFF
. . TRBJ2-1 TRBV5-1 TGCGCCAGCAGCTTTCTGATCCCCAGGGAGGTACACGATGAGCAGTTCTTC CASSFLIPREVHDEQFF
. . TRBJ1-1 TRBV25-1 TGTGCCAGCAGTGAATACGCGGCGAACACTGAAGCTTTCTTT CASSEYAANTEAFF
once TRBD1 TRBJ1-1 TRBV19 TGTGCCAGTAGTATAGGCGGAACAGGGGGCGAAGCTTTCTTT CASSIGGTGGEAFF
. . TRBJ2-2 TRBV7-9 TGTGCCAGCAGCCAAGGTGGGCGGAACACCGGGGAGCTGTTTTTT CASSQGGRNTGELFF
. TRBD1 TRBJ1-4 TRBV10-3 TGTGCCATCAGACCCCAAGGACAGGGAGGTGAAAAACTGTTTTTT CAIRPQGQGGEKLFF
. TRBD1 TRBJ2-7 TRBV6-1 TGTGCCAGCAGTGCCCGCGGCGGACCCGGGACAGAAGATACCTACGAGCAGTACTTC CASSARGGPGTEDTYEQYF
. TRBD1 TRBJ1-4 TRBV12-5 TGTGCTAGTGGTTTGGCAACAGGGGCAACTAATGAAAAACTGTTTTTT CASGLATGATNEKLFF
. . TRBJ1-1 TRBV5-6 TGTGCCAGCAGCACAACAGGCTACACTGAAGCTTTCTTT CASSTTGYTEAFF
. . TRBJ2-2 TRBV4-1 TGCGCCAGCAGCCACCCCAGGTCCGGGGAGCTGTTTTTT CASSHPRSGELFF
. . TRBJ1-3 TRBV15 TGTGCCACCAGCAGAGGGCCAGGATCCTCTGGAAACACCATATATTTT CATSRGPGSSGNTIYF
. . TRBJ1-2 TRBV7-9 TGTGCCAGCAGCTCAGTATCAAATGGCTACACCTTC CASSSVSNGYTF
once . TRBJ2-1 TRBV4-3 TGCGCCTCCTCGAAGGGAGTGTCTTACAATGAGCAGTTCTTC CASSKGVSYNEQFF
. TRBD1 TRBJ1-2 TRBV7-3 TGTGCCAGCAGCTTAACGGCAGGGGACAGGGCGATCGGCTACACCTTC CASSLTAGDRAIGYTF
. . TRBJ2-2 TRBV7-3 TGTGCCAGCAGTTCCCTAACCGGGGAGCTGTTTTTT CASSSLTGELFF
. TRBD1 TRBJ1-5 TRBV29-1 TGCAGCGTCGACACAGACAGGGTCGGCAATCAGCCCCAGCATTTT CSVDTDRVGNQPQHF
. TRBD1 TRBJ1-1 TRBV29-1 TGCAGCGTTGTAAGACAGGGGAACACTGAAGCTTTCTTT CSVVRQGNTEAFF
. . TRBJ1-1 TRBV14 TGTGCCAGCAGCCGCGGCGGGGTAGGACGCACTGAAGCTTTCTTT CASSRGGVGRTEAFF